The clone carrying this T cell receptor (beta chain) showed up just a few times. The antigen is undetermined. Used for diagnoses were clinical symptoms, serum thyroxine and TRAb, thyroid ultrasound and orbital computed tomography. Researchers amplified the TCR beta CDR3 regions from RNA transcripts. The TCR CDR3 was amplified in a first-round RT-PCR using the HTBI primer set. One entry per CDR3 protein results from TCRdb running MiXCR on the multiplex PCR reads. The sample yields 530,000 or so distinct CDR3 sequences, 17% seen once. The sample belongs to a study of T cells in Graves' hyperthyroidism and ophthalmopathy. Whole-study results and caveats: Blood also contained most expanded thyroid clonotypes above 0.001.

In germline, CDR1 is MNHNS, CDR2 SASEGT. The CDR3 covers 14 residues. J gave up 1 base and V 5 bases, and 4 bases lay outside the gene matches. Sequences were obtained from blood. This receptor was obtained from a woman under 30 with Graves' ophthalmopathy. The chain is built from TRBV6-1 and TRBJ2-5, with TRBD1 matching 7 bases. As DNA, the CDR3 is TGTGCCAGCAGTCGGGACAGCGTCCAAGAGACCCAGTACTTC. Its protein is CASSRDSVQETQYF.